The present T cell receptor beta chain was sequenced within a study of blood T cell repertoires in COVID-19. On the study more broadly: Samples representing acute and convalescent COVID-19 were sourced from the United States, Italy and Spain.

Original processing notes: From reference gene primer amplification, estimates of nucleated cell counts were derived. Repertoires were generated with immunoSEQ multiplex PCR, while TCRdb's copy carries only in-frame clones and drops some. V, J and clone size derive from that table, while D and trimming were established from the DNA sequence. The data hold approximately 300,000 clones, with around 90% observed a single time. Germline V lookup: CDR1 MNHEY, CDR2 SVGEGT. This CDR3 is built from 13 residues. With 6 bases removed from V and 4 bases from J, the gap between germline ends came to 12 bases. The sample consisted of peripheral blood. The TCR comes from a woman in her 40s with COVID-19, enrolled during active disease. The chain combines TRBV6-2 or TRBV6-3 with TRBJ1-2; weak D call: TRBD1 (5 bases). The CDR3 DNA is TGTGCCAGCAGCAGAGGACATATCTATGGCTACACCTTC. Its translation is CASSRGHIYGYTF.